A selection of T cell receptor beta chains follows, all from one sample in a study of vaccination effects on CD4 cells after COVID-19. Their recognized antigens are unknown. Sequencing was performed with immunoSEQ multiplex PCR; in TCRdb, only in-frame clones are kept and a portion is missing. The data contain 35,000 to 45,000 clones, roughly 72% of them singletons. The sequencing here drew on CD4+ T cells from PBMCs cultured with SARS-CoV-2 spike peptides, taken before COVID-19 vaccination. These receptors were obtained from a human donor who received a COVID-19 vaccine. Each CDR3 is given with its conserved first and last residue. D genes are given only for firm matches. Clone size is shown for a subset of rows, as once, few, many or a class of expanded clone.

cdr3_aa | cdr3_nt | clone_size | v_call | d_call | j_call
CASSRTLAGHRDEQFF | TGTGCCAGTAGTCGCACTCTGGCGGGCCATCGGGATGAGCAGTTCTTC | few | TRBV19 | - | TRBJ2-1
CSVVLGQLPSNEQFF | TGCAGCGTTGTCCTTGGGCAGTTGCCCTCCAATGAGCAGTTCTTC | - | TRBV29-1 | - | TRBJ2-1
CASSRRTGAATDTQYF | TGCGCCAGCAGCAGACGGACAGGGGCAGCGACAGATACGCAGTATTTT | - | TRBV5-1 | TRBD1 | TRBJ2-3
CASSLQRNNEQFF | TGTGCCAGCAGCTTACAGAGAAACAATGAGCAGTTCTTC | - | TRBV11-2 | - | TRBJ2-1
CASSQEASNSNQPQHF | TGCGCCAGCAGCCAAGAGGCGTCCAATAGCAATCAGCCCCAGCATTTT | - | TRBV4-1 | - | TRBJ1-5
CASSPSGGPGETQYF | TGTGCCAGCAGTCCTAGCGGGGGGCCGGGGGAGACCCAGTACTTC | - | TRBV5-4 | TRBD2 | TRBJ2-5
CASSASGGRNTEAFF | TGTGCCAGCAGCGCCTCAGGGGGCAGGAACACTGAAGCTTTCTTT | - | TRBV9 | TRBD1 | TRBJ1-1
CASSSWTKQETQYF | TGTGCCAGCAGTTCCTGGACGAAGCAAGAGACCCAGTACTTC | once | TRBV6-5 | - | TRBJ2-5
CASSLSSGNREKLFF | TGTGCCAGCAGTTTATCCTCGGGTAATCGGGAAAAACTGTTTTTT | - | TRBV28 | - | TRBJ1-4
CATSDPSRDTDTQYF | TGTGCCACCAGTGATCCGTCCCGGGACACAGATACGCAGTATTTT | - | TRBV24-1 | - | TRBJ2-3
CATSWTGIPDTQYF | TGTGCCACCAGTTGGACAGGGATCCCAGATACGCAGTATTTT | - | TRBV24-1 | TRBD1 | TRBJ2-3
CASSYDGQSNYGYTF | TGCGCCAGCAGCTACGACGGACAGAGTAACTATGGCTACACCTTC | - | TRBV5-1 | - | TRBJ1-2
CASSGGLAGDLRNEQFF | TGCGCCAGCAGCGGGGGACTAGCGGGGGACCTTCGGAATGAGCAGTTCTTC | once | TRBV5-1 | TRBD2 | TRBJ2-1
CASSFQAAGETQYF | TGTGCCAGTAGTTTCCAGGCGGCTGGGGAGACCCAGTACTTC | once | TRBV19 | - | TRBJ2-5
CASSNNRVSSGNTIYF | TGTGCCAGTAGTAACAACAGGGTCTCCTCTGGAAACACCATATATTTT | few | TRBV19 | - | TRBJ1-3
CASRRVVAKNIQYF | TGTGCCAGCAGACGTGTCGTAGCCAAAAACATTCAGTACTTC | - | TRBV13 | - | TRBJ2-4
CASSGSTELAKNIQYF | TGTGCCAGCAGTGGAAGTACAGAGCTAGCCAAAAACATTCAGTACTTC | once | TRBV25-1 | - | TRBJ2-4
CASSFYLIGNYGYTF | TGTGCCAGCAGCTTCTACCTAATTGGGAACTATGGCTACACCTTC | - | TRBV7-2 | - | TRBJ1-2
CASRPSSGNTIYF | TGTGCCAGCAGGCCCAGCTCTGGAAACACCATATATTTT | - | TRBV12-3/TRBV12-4 | - | TRBJ1-3
CASSHLAGGVRDTQYF | TGTGCCAGCAGCCACCTTGCGGGGGGGGTGCGAGATACGCAGTATTTT | - | TRBV6-2/TRBV6-3 | TRBD2 | TRBJ2-3
CASSGWAGSADTQYF | TGTGCCAGCAGCGGGTGGGCAGGGAGTGCAGATACGCAGTATTTT | - | TRBV5-5 | - | TRBJ2-3
CASSLERKTGYTF | TGTGCCAGCAGCTTAGAAAGGAAGACGGGCTACACCTTC | - | TRBV7-2 | - | TRBJ1-2